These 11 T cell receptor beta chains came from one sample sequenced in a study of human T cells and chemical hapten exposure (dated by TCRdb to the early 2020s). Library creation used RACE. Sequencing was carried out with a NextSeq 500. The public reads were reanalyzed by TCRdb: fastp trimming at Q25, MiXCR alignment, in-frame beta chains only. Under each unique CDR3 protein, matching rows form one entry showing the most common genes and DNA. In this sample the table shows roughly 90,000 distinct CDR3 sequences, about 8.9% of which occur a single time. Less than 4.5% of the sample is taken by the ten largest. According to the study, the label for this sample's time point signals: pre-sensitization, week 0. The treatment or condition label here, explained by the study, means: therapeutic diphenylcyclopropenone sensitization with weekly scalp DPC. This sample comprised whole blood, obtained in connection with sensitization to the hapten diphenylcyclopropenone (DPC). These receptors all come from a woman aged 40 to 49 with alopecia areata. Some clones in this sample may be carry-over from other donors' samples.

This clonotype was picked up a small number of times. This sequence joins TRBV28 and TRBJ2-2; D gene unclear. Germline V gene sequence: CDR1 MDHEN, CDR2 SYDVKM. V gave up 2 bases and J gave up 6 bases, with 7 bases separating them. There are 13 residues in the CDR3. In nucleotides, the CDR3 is TGTGCCAGCAGTTTAGAACCGGCCGGGGAGCTGTTTTTT. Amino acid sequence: CASSLEPAGELFF. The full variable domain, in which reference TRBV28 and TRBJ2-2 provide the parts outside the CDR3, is DVKVTQSSRYLVKRTGEKVFLECVQDMDHENMFWYRQDPGLGLRLIYFSYDVKMKEKGDIPEGYSVSREKKERFSLILESASTNQTSMYLCASSLEPAGELFFGEGSRLTVL.

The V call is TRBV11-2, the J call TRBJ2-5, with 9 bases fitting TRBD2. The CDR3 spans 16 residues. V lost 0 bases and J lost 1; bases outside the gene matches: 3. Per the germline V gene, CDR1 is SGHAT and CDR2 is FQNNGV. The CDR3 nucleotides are TGTGCCAGCAGCTTAGATGCAGCGGGGGGCCAAGAGACCCAGTACTTC. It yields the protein CASSLDAAGGQETQYF. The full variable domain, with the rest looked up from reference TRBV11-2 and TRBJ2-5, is EAGVAQSPRYKIIEKRQSVAFWCNPISGHATLYWYQQILGQGPKLLIQFQNNGVVDDSQLPKDRFSAERLKGVDSTLKIQPAKLEDSAVYLCASSLDAAGGQETQYFGPGTRLLVL.

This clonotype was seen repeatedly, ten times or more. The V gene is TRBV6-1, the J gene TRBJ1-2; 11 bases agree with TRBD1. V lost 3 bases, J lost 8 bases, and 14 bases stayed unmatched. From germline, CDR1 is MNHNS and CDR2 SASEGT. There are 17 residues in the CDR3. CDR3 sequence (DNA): TGTGCCAGCAGTGATGGAGGACAGGGGGCCCCTCCCGGCGGCTACACCTTC. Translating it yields CASSDGGQGAPPGGYTF.

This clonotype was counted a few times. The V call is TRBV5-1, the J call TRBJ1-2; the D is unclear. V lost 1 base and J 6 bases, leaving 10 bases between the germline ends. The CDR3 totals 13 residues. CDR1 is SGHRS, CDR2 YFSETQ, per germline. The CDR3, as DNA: TGCGCCAGCAGCTTGACGGGTCCCGATGGCTACACCTTC. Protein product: CASSLTGPDGYTF.

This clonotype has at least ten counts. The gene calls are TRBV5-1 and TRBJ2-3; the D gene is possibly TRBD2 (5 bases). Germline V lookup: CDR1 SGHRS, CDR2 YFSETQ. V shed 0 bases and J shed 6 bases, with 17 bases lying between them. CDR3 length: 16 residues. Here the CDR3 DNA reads TGCGCCAGCAGCTTGGAAATAGCTGTCCGCGGGGATACGCAGTATTTT. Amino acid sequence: CASSLEIAVRGDTQYF.

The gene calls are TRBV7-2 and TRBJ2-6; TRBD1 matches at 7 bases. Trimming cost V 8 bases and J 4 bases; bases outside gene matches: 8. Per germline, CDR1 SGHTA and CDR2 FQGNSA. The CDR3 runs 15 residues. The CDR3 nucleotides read TGTGCCAGCCATTCCAGGGGGTCAGGGGCCAACGTCCTGACTTTC. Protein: CASHSRGSGANVLTF. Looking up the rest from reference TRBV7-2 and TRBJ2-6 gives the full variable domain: GAGVSQSPSNKVTEKGKDVELRCDPISGHTALYWYRQSLGQGLEFLIYFQGNSAPDKSGLPSDRFSAERTGGSVSTLTIQRTQQEDSAVYLCASHSRGSGANVLTFGAGSRLTVL.

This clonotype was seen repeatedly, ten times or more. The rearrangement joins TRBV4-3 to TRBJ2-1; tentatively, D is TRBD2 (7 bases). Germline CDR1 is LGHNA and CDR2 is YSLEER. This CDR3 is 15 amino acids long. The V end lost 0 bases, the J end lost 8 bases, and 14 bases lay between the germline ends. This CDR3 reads CASSQEPGGRDEQFF. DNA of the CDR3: TGCGCCAGCAGCCAAGAGCCGGGGGGCCGGGATGAGCAGTTCTTC.

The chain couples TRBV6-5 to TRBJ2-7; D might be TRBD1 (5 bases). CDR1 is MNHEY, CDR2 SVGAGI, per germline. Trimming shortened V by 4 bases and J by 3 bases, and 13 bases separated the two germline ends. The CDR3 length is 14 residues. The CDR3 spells CASSSTVSIYEQYF. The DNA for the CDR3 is TGTGCCAGCAGTTCGACAGTTTCCATCTACGAGCAGTACTTC.

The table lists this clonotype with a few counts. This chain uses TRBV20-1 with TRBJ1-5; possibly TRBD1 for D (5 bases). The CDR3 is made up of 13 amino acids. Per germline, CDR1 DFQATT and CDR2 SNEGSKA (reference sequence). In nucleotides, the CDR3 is TGCAGCCCTCGTCGGGACGACAATCAGCCCCAGCATTTT. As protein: CSPRRDDNQPQHF.

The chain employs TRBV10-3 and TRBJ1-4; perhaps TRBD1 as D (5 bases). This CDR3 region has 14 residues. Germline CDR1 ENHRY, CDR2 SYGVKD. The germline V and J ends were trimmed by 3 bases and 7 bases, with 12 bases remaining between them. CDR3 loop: CAISDEGRGEKLFF. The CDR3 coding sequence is TGTGCCATCAGTGATGAGGGGAGGGGTGAAAAACTGTTTTTT.

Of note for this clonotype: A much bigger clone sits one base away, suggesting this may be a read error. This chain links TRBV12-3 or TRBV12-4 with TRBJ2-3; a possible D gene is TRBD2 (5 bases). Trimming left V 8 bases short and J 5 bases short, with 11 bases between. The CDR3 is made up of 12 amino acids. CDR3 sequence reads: CASGAGLDTQYF. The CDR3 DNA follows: TGTGCCAGCGGTGCCGGACTAGATACGCAGTATTTT.